The rows below give T cell receptor beta chains drawn from one sample of a study of tumor and adjacent non-tumor tissue in lung cancer. TCRdb processed the multiplex PCR reads anew with MiXCR; each CDR3 protein has one entry. This repertoire shows over 80,000 distinct CDR3 sequences, more than 80% found once; its top ten account for 30%. The sequencing sample was made of distant non-tumor lung tissue. These receptor sequences come from a man aged 60 to 75 with small cell lung cancer. CDR3s include the opening cysteine and the closing phenylalanine or tryptophan. A D gene is named only where the DNA matches it firmly. Size values are once, few and many counts, or a class for expanded clones, and some rows have none.

v_call,j_call,d_call,clone_size,cdr3_aa,cdr3_nt
TRBV20-1,TRBJ2-3,NA,NA,CSARDPVPDTQYF,TGCAGTGCTAGAGATCCAGTCCCTGATACGCAGTATTTT
TRBV4-2,TRBJ1-3,NA,few,CSSSGNTIYF,TGTTCCAGCAGCGGAAACACCATATACTTT
TRBV6-6,TRBJ1-1,TRBD1,NA,CASSDRQGTETFF,TGCGCCAGCAGCGATCGACAGGGCACTGAAACTTTCTTT
TRBV24-1,TRBJ2-1,NA,NA,CATSDQLARGLNEQFF,TGTGCCACCAGTGATCAACTAGCTAGAGGGCTCAATGAGCAGTTCTTC
TRBV5-1,TRBJ2-7,NA,many,CASRPGGSLYEQYF,TGCGCCAGCAGACCAGGGGGGAGCCTCTACGAGCAGTACTTC
TRBV12-3/TRBV12-4,TRBJ2-5,NA,NA,CASSPYSGGRETQCF,TGTGCCAGCAGTCCCTATAGTGGGGGACGAGAGACCCAGTGCTTC
TRBV29-1,TRBJ1-1,NA,NA,CSGIFGQNTEAFF,TGCAGTGGTATATTCGGCCAGAACACCGAAGCTTTCTTT
TRBV11-2,TRBJ2-1,NA,NA,CTSRRRQGDNEHFF,TGTACCAGCCGGAGGCGGCAGGGCGACAATGAGCATTTCTTC
TRBV11-2,TRBJ2-7,NA,NA,CASSSEIGGYEQYF,TGCGCCAGCAGCTCAGAAATCGGAGGCTACGAGCAGTACTTC
TRBV11-2,TRBJ2-2,NA,NA,CDSSLAQETVELFF,TGTGACAGCAGCTTAGCGCAGGAGACCGTGGAGCTGTTTTTT
TRBV7-9,TRBJ2-1,NA,NA,CTSSLREAYGQFF,TGTACCAGCAGCTTGAGGGAGGCATATGGGCAGTTCTTC
TRBV29-1,TRBJ2-1,TRBD2,NA,CSVDGTSGYKEQFF,TGTAGCGTTGATGGTACTAGCGGGTACAAAGAGCAGTTCTTC
TRBV11-1,TRBJ2-1,TRBD2,once,CVSSLEPRTSGSGNEQFF,TGTGTCAGCAGCTTAGAACCGAGGACTAGCGGGAGTGGTAATGAGCAGTTCTTC
TRBV12-3/TRBV12-4,TRBJ2-7,NA,many,CASSWGGYEQYF,TGTGCCAGCAGTTGGGGCGGATACGAGCAGTACTTC
TRBV24-1,TRBJ2-2,NA,NA,CATIMAPTGELFF,TGTGCCACGATAATGGCTCCCACCGGGGAGCTATTTTTT
TRBV29-1,TRBJ2-1,NA,NA,CSLQGLGGNEQIF,TGCAGCCTCCAGGGACTAGGGGGCAATGAGCAGATCTTC
TRBV7-9,TRBJ1-2,TRBD1,many,CASSLESGQPFGGYTF,TGTGCCAGCAGCTTAGAGTCGGGACAGCCTTTTGGTGGCTACACCTTC
TRBV5-1,TRBJ1-5,TRBD1,NA,CASSPDRGDQPQHF,TGCGCCAGCAGCCCCGACAGGGGGGATCAGCCCCAGCATTTT
TRBV5-6,TRBJ2-2,NA,NA,CASRAGLSCPGKLFF,TGTGCCAGCAGGGCGGGACTCTCCTGTCCCGGGAAGCTGTTTTTT
TRBV29-1,TRBJ2-1,TRBD2,NA,CSVTPGGGNEQFF,TGCAGCGTAACCCCGGGAGGGGGCAATGAGCAGTTCTTC
TRBV29-1,TRBJ2-7,NA,NA,CSAPDTTYEQYF,TGCAGCGCCCCGGACACCACCTATGAGCAGTACTTC
TRBV12-3/TRBV12-4,TRBJ2-3,TRBD2,once,CTSSFPSSGITDTRYF,TGTACCAGCAGTTTCCCGAGTAGCGGGATCACAGATACGCGGTATTTT
TRBV12-3/TRBV12-4,TRBJ2-7,NA,NA,CVSAYSGGNGYEQYF,TGTGTCAGCGCGTACTCCGGGGGAAATGGCTACGAGCAGTACTTC
TRBV7-8,TRBJ2-1,NA,NA,CASSSLVDGEQFF,TGTGCAAGCAGCTCACTTGTGGACGGGGAGCAGTTCTTC
TRBV6-1,TRBJ1-2,NA,medium-sized,CASSGYTLTGALYGYTF,TGTGCCAGCAGTGGGTATACCTTGACAGGAGCACTCTATGGCTACACCTTC
TRBV7-9,TRBJ2-3,NA,NA,CASSLLGPDTQYF,TGTGCCAGCAGCTTATTGGGGCCAGATACGCAGTATTTT
TRBV29-1,TRBJ1-4,TRBD1,NA,CGAWTGCVEKLFF,TGCGGCGCCTGGACAGGGTGTGTTGAAAAACTGTTTTTT
TRBV6-6,TRBJ2-3,NA,NA,CTRSYPHGGDENTQYF,TGTACCAGAAGTTACCCTCATGGGGGAGATGAAAATACGCAGTATTTT
TRBV4-2,TRBJ2-1,NA,many,CASSRETGYNEQFF,TGTGCCAGCAGCCGCGAAACAGGGTACAATGAGCAGTTCTTC
TRBV29-1,TRBJ1-2,NA,NA,CSLVPGLYGYTF,TGCAGCCTTGTTCCGGGCCTCTATGGCTACACCTTC
TRBV24-1,TRBJ1-1,NA,few,CATSTPENTVAFF,TGTGCCACCAGTACCCCCGAGAACACTGTAGCTTTCTTT
TRBV9,TRBJ1-1,NA,few,CASSASLADEAFF,TGTGCCAGCAGCGCTAGCCTGGCAGATGAAGCTTTCTTT
TRBV6-1,TRBJ2-2,TRBD2,NA,CATTIPGLVVPRELFF,TGTGCCACCACGATCCCGGGACTAGTGGTCCCCAGGGAGCTGTTTTTT
TRBV29-1,TRBJ2-7,NA,once,CSVEDHGWPEQYF,TGCAGCGTTGAAGATCATGGGTGGCCGGAGCAATACTTC
TRBV6-6,TRBJ2-7,NA,NA,CASGSDSGRYSYEQYF,TGTGCCAGCGGTTCCGACAGCGGACGCTACTCCTACGAGCAATACTTC
TRBV5-1,TRBJ2-5,NA,NA,CASSGDGLQETQYF,TGCGCCAGCAGCGGGGACGGACTCCAAGAGACCCAGTACTTC
TRBV11-2,TRBJ2-1,NA,NA,CASSTSKRNYNNQFF,TGTGCCAGCAGCACGTCTAAGAGGAACTACAATAACCAGTTCTTC
TRBV20-1,TRBJ2-7,TRBD2,NA,CSAELGLGSSEQYF,TGCAGTGCCGAGCTGGGACTAGGCTCCTCCGAGCAGTACTTC
TRBV6-6,TRBJ2-7,NA,once,CASSPLWGHICYEQYF,TGTGCCAGCAGCCCCCTTTGGGGACACATCTGCTACGAGCAGTACTTC
TRBV6-1,TRBJ1-2,NA,NA,CAIARHLPINYGYTF,TGTGCCATTGCGCGACACTTGCCGATTAACTATGGCTACACCTTC
TRBV6-5,TRBJ2-1,NA,NA,CAGSYSGGVGNEHFF,TGTGCAGGCAGTTACTCTGGGGGAGTGGGTAATGAGCACTTCTTC
TRBV30,TRBJ2-1,NA,NA,CSWSKLFPHDEQFF,TGTTCCTGGAGTAAGCTTTTCCCCCACGATGAGCAGTTCTTC